This T cell receptor beta chain was profiled in a study of blood T cells in healthy people across ages. This clonotype came up many times. Its antigen remains unknown. Researchers report isolating at least 6.5 million PBMCs per sample. The germline CDR1 and CDR2 sequences are SGHAT and FQNNGV. The CDR3 is made up of 11 amino acids. V lost 3 bases and J 10 bases, leaving 9 bases between the germline ends. A second PCR, run for roughly 7 to 11 cycles, used a sample-barcoded 5' primer plus a J-beta primer mix. A tag from a template-switch adaptor with 12 random nucleotides marked each cDNA molecule. TCRdb fed the 5' RACE reads into MiXCR, producing one record per CDR3 protein. The data contain 1.5 million to 2 million distinct CDR3 sequences, roughly two fifths of them singletons. Study outcomes and limitations: Measured against age, TCR beta diversity per million T cells decreased in a roughly linear manner.

The chain combines TRBV11-2 with TRBJ1-2; D unresolved. The clonotype comes from a human donor in good health. Sequences were obtained from blood. This chain's CDR3 is CASSFGPYYTF. The CDR3 region has the DNA TGTGCCAGCAGCTTCGGACCTTACTACACCTTC.